The 15 T cell receptor beta chains in this list originate from one sample, sequenced in a study of Ad26.COV2.S vaccination and SARS-CoV-2 variants. Indicated treatment: some 20 received Ad26.COV2.S at low or high dose, single or two shots; a few received placebo; per-sample allocation not given. Samples came from day 63 after the first vaccine or placebo injection. The assay was immunoSEQ multiplex PCR, and TCRdb's table has in-frame clones only and misses some. The sample includes some 330,000 clones, around 90% of them seen just once. Sequenced material: peripheral blood, taken in a trial of Ad26.COV2.S vaccine versus placebo. These receptors all come from a person between 18 and 60 years old who received the Ad26.COV2.S COVID-19 vaccine or a placebo.

This chain joins TRBV9 and TRBJ1-2; 8 bases agree with TRBD1. The ends lost 4 bases at V and 4 bases at J; junction bases unmatched: 18. The CDR3 covers 18 residues. CDR1 and CDR2 (germline): SGDLS, YYNGEE. The DNA of the CDR3 is TGTGCCAGCAGCACCCCTGTGGGAGGACAGGGCCATCTCTATGGCTACACCTTC. Encoded protein: CASSTPVGGQGHLYGYTF.

The rearrangement links TRBV7-8 to TRBJ2-7, with D maybe TRBD1 (5 bases). V shed 5 bases and J shed 2 bases, with 10 bases lying between them. This CDR3 is built from 13 residues. CDR1 is SGHVS, CDR2 FQNEAQ, per germline. Written as DNA, the CDR3 is TGTGCCAGCAGCCCCAGGGTTGCCTACGAGCAGTACTTC. Its protein is CASSPRVAYEQYF.

The chain uses TRBV6-5 and TRBJ1-5, with TRBD1 matching 7 bases. Germline V gene data show CDR1 as MNHEY and CDR2 as SVGAGI. V was clipped by 8 bases and J by 5 bases; unmatched bases: 6. This CDR3 region has 13 residues. CDR3 DNA sequence: TGTGCCAGCTCGACAGGGTCTTATCAGCCCCAGCATTTT. Its protein product is CASSTGSYQPQHF.

CDR3 nucleotide sequence: TGTGCCAGCAGTTACTCGAGTGGCAGTCCGAACACTGAAGCTTTCTTT. Translation: CASSYSSGSPNTEAFF. The V and J genes are TRBV6-6 and TRBJ1-1, with D unclear. CDR1 and CDR2 from the germline V gene are MNHNY and SVGAGI (reference sequence). V was shortened by 0 bases and J by 1 base, with 12 bases between the two germline ends. The CDR3 extends over 16 amino acids.

This clone was seen once. The chain employs TRBV27 and TRBJ1-4, with unresolved D. The CDR3 has 14 amino acids. Between the trimmed V and J ends, which lost 3 bases and 7 bases, there was a span of 12 bases. CDR1 and CDR2 from the germline V gene are MNHEY and SMNVEV (reference sequence). CDR3 sequence reads: CASSLDLVSEKLFF. CDR3 bases: TGTGCCAGCAGTTTGGATCTCGTTAGTGAAAAACTGTTTTTT.

The gene calls are TRBV28 and TRBJ2-2; 8 nucleotides match TRBD1. The length of the CDR3 is 14 residues. After removal of 2 bases from V and 5 bases from J, the junction contained 1 base not matched to a gene. Germline V gene lookup returns CDR1 MDHEN and CDR2 SYDVKM. CDR3 region: CASSLQGATGELFF. Here the CDR3 DNA reads TGTGCCAGCAGTTTACAGGGGGCGACCGGGGAGCTGTTTTTT.

This chain links TRBV29-1 with TRBJ1-1; D is unclear. This CDR3 contains 15 residues. Germline V CDR1 and CDR2: SQVTM, ANQGSEA. Trimming took 3 bases from V and 0 from J, leaving 14 bases between them. This chain's CDR3 is CSVDSLLGVNTEAFF. As DNA, the CDR3 is TGCAGCGTTGATTCCCTGCTCGGGGTGAACACTGAAGCTTTCTTT.

A single count supports this clone. The chain uses TRBV4-2 and TRBJ2-1; D might be TRBD2 (6 bases). The ends were cut back, 3 bases at V and 3 bases at J, with 6 bases in the middle. The CDR3 has 13 residues. In germline, CDR1 is LGHNA, CDR2 YNFKEQ. This chain's CDR3 is CASSHGSYNEQFF. The CDR3 bases are TGTGCCAGCAGCCACGGGAGCTACAATGAGCAGTTCTTC.

The chain employs TRBV9 and TRBJ2-3, with 9 bases matching TRBD2. The CDR3 covers 15 residues. V dropped 0 bases and J dropped 3; count of bases not matched to a gene: 2. Per germline, CDR1 SGDLS and CDR2 YYNGEE. CDR3 nucleotide sequence: TGTGCCAGCAGCGTAGGACTAGCGGTAACAGATACGCAGTATTTT. The encoded protein is CASSVGLAVTDTQYF.

This chain links TRBV29-1 with TRBJ1-2; D may be TRBD1 (6 bases). Trimming took 4 bases from V and 1 from J, leaving 19 bases between them. The germline CDR1 and CDR2 sequences are SQVTM and ANQGSEA. The CDR3 contains 16 residues. CDR3 protein: CSVGGAVTGLNYGYTF. The DNA for the CDR3 is TGCAGCGTTGGTGGGGCCGTAACAGGGCTTAACTATGGCTACACCTTC.

CDR3 DNA sequence: TGCGCCAGCAGCCTTAGACTAGCATGGTACAATGAGCAGTTCTTC. Amino acid sequence: CASSLRLAWYNEQFF. The chain has TRBV4-1 and TRBJ2-1; 7 bases are a match to TRBD2. Germline V gene lookup returns CDR1 MGHRA and CDR2 YSYEKL. This CDR3 contains 15 residues. V shed 4 bases and J 4 bases; nucleotides not matched to a gene: 7.

This clone was seen more than once but under ten times. This sequence joins TRBV6-5 and TRBJ1-2, with unresolved D. Germline CDR1 and CDR2: MNHEY and SVGAGI. Trimming removed 0 bases at V and 3 bases at J, with 8 bases between. There are 14 residues in the CDR3. CDR3 sequence reads: CASSYSSGDYGYTF. For the CDR3, the DNA is TGTGCCAGCAGTTACTCTAGCGGGGACTATGGCTACACCTTC.

The chain has TRBV14 and TRBJ2-7; D perhaps matches TRBD1 (6 bases). V was trimmed by 0 bases and J by 12 bases, leaving 15 bases between them. The CDR3 is made up of 13 amino acids. Germline-derived CDR1 and CDR2 are SGHDN and FVKESK. The CDR3 here is CASSQEGRGVWYV. The CDR3 coding sequence is TGTGCCAGCAGCCAAGAGGGCAGGGGTGTGTGGTACGTC.

The chain has TRBV7-2 and TRBJ1-1, with TRBD1 identical over 8 bases. V was pared by 5 bases and J by 6 bases, with 14 bases of the junction left unmatched. CDR3 length: 16 amino acids. CDR1 is SGHTA, CDR2 FQGNSA, per germline. This CDR3 is CASSAHGQGRIAEAFF. In nucleotides, the CDR3 is TGTGCCAGCAGCGCGCATGGACAGGGTAGAATCGCTGAAGCTTTCTTT.

The chain is built from TRBV7-9 and TRBJ1-1; D is undetermined. The CDR3 runs to 13 residues. V was shortened by 6 bases and J by 0 bases, with 8 bases between the two germline ends. Germline CDR1 SEHNR, CDR2 FQNEAQ (reference sequence). The chain's CDR3 is CASRPTVNTEAFF. DNA of the CDR3: TGTGCCAGCAGGCCGACGGTGAACACTGAAGCTTTCTTT.